Presented here are 14 T cell receptor beta chains from one specimen sequenced in a study of cytomegalovirus exposure and HLA in healthy donors. The assay was immunoSEQ multiplex PCR, and TCRdb's table has in-frame clones only and misses some. The sample has roughly 150,000 clones; approximately 89% are singletons. The sample taken for sequencing was PBMCs. All receptors come from a woman in her late teens or twenties in good health and CMV-seropositive.

The genes are TRBV9 and TRBJ1-2, with 7 positions matching TRBD1. This CDR3 contains 15 residues. Looked up from germline, CDR1 is SGDLS and CDR2 is YYNGEE. V lost 0 bases, J lost 4 bases, and 6 bases stayed unmatched. The DNA of the CDR3 is TGTGCCAGCAGCGTAGAGGTCAGGGGGACCTATGGCTACACCTTC. This gives the protein CASSVEVRGTYGYTF. The variable domain in full, completed from reference TRBV9 and TRBJ1-2, reads DSGVTQTPKHLITATGQRVTLRCSPRSGDLSVYWYQQSLDQGLQFLIQYYNGEERAKGNILERFSAQQFPDLHSELNLSSLELGDSALYFCASSVEVRGTYGYTFGSGTRLTVV.

The V and J genes are TRBV7-2 and TRBJ1-5; no clear D. The CDR3 runs to 14 residues. V was pared by 4 bases and J by 2 bases, with 9 bases between. The germline V gene has CDR1 SGHTA and CDR2 FQGNSA. This chain's CDR3 is CASSSTRGNQPQHF. The CDR3 coding sequence is TGTGCCAGCAGCTCAACTCGGGGCAATCAGCCCCAGCATTTT.

The rearrangement uses TRBV25-1 and TRBJ1-1; the D is unclear. V was pared by 9 bases and J by 7 bases, with 15 bases between. Germline CDR1 is MGHDK and CDR2 is SYGVNS. The CDR3 contains 12 residues. In nucleotides, the CDR3 is TGTGCCAGTAAGACGGGGATGATTGAAGCTTTCTTT. Translated: CASKTGMIEAFF.

This clone came up once. This chain connects TRBV18 to TRBJ1-1, with unresolved D. Looked up from germline, CDR1 is KGHSH and CDR2 is LQKENI. The CDR3 has 13 residues. V gave up 6 bases and J gave up 3 bases, with 11 bases separating them. The CDR3 loop reads CASSADIDTEAFF. As DNA, the CDR3 is TGTGCCAGCTCGGCGGATATTGACACTGAAGCTTTCTTT.

The chain recombines TRBV14 with TRBJ2-3; D not resolved. Germline V gives CDR1 SGHDN, CDR2 FVKESK. This CDR3 comprises 14 residues. V lost 3 bases and J lost 4, with 11 bases in between. DNA for the CDR3: TGTGCCAGCAGCCACCGACTTCCCCCAGATACGCAGTATTTT. This sequence encodes CASSHRLPPDTQYF.

The genes are TRBV28 and TRBJ2-2, with TRBD1 identical over 7 bases. Germline V gives CDR1 MDHEN, CDR2 SYDVKM. J gave up 7 bases and V 4 bases, and 18 bases lay outside the gene matches. The CDR3 is made up of 18 amino acids. In DNA, the CDR3 is TGTGCCAGCAGTTCGACAGGACAGGTGCTATCTATGGGCGGGGAGCTGTTTTTT. Translation gives CASSSTGQVLSMGGELFF.

The V and J genes are TRBV19 and TRBJ2-2; the match to TRBD2 covers 12 bases. After removal of 1 base from V and 8 bases from J, the junction contained 8 bases not matched to a gene. The germline V gene encodes CDR1 LNHDA and CDR2 SQIVND (reference sequence). This CDR3 contains 17 residues. The DNA for the CDR3 is TGTGCCAGTAGTATAGTCCCGGGACTAGCGGGTCCTGGGGAGCTGTTTTTT. It specifies CASSIVPGLAGPGELFF.

In the case of this clone: Sequence at one end of the junction differs from germline and may be a read error. The V gene is TRBV7-7, the J gene TRBJ2-2, with D unresolved. CDR1 is SSHAT and CDR2 is FNYEAQ in the germline V gene (reference sequence). This CDR3 region has 13 residues. CDR3 bases: TGTGCTAGCAGCTCTTATTTCCCCGGGGAGCTGTTTTTT. Translating it yields CASSSYFPGELFF.

V and J are TRBV28 and TRBJ1-5, with TRBD1 matching over 7 bases. Trimming took 3 bases from V and 7 from J; bases not matched to a gene: 18. CDR3 length: 18 amino acids. Germline lookup yields CDR1 MDHEN and CDR2 SYDVKM. The CDR3 DNA sequence: TGTGCCAGCAGTTTCGGTAGAGGGGGCGTCGAGTTCTACCAGCCCCAGCATTTT. Translating gives CASSFGRGGVEFYQPQHF.

The chain combines TRBV5-1 with TRBJ2-1; TRBD2 aligns across 10 bases. CDR1 SGHRS and CDR2 YFSETQ come from the germline V gene. This CDR3 is 15 amino acids long. Germline trimming cut 6 bases from V and 4 bases from J; bases unmatched to any gene: 7. The CDR3 DNA sequence: TGCGCCAGCAACCCCGGGACTAGCGTTTACAATGAGCAGTTCTTC. The encoded protein is CASNPGTSVYNEQFF.

This chain links TRBV29-1 with TRBJ1-1, with TRBD1 identical over 11 bases. This CDR3 comprises 13 residues. V lost 6 bases to trimming and J lost 6 bases; unmatched junction nucleotides: 6. CDR1 and CDR2 (germline): SQVTM, ANQGSEA. CDR3 bases: TGCAGCGTCGTGGGACAGGGGGTCCCTGAAGCTTTCTTT. Protein product: CSVVGQGVPEAFF.

This clone was recorded a few times. The chain couples TRBV16 to TRBJ2-5; D possibly corresponds to TRBD2 (6 bases). V dropped 2 bases and J dropped 5 bases, with 6 bases sitting between them. CDR1 and CDR2 from the germline V gene are KGHSY and FQNENV. The CDR3 contains 12 residues. The CDR3 DNA reads as TGTGCCAGCAGCCAAGCGGGGGAGACCCAGTACTTC. Its translation: CASSQAGETQYF.

The V call is TRBV5-1, the J call TRBJ2-1; D might be TRBD2 (6 bases). V lost 0 bases to trimming and J lost 5 bases, with 12 bases between them. This CDR3 is built from 15 residues. Per germline, CDR1 SGHRS and CDR2 YFSETQ. The chain's CDR3 is CASSLEASEHNEQFF. DNA for the CDR3: TGCGCCAGCAGCTTGGAGGCTAGCGAACACAATGAGCAGTTCTTC. Filled out from reference TRBV5-1 and TRBJ2-1, the complete variable domain reads KAGVTQTPRYLIKTRGQQVTLSCSPISGHRSVSWYQQTPGQGLQFLFEYFSETQRNKGNFPGRFSGRQFSNSRSEMNVSTLELGDSALYLCASSLEASEHNEQFFGPGTRLTVL.

CDR3 residues: CSVGGTSGRNTGELFF. CDR3 coding DNA: TGCAGCGTTGGAGGGACTAGCGGGAGGAACACCGGGGAGCTGTTTTTT. The J gene is TRBJ2-2, the V gene TRBV29-1; 14 nucleotides line up with TRBD2. The CDR3 is 16 residues long. V shed 4 bases, J shed 1 base, and the junction held 2 bases outside the gene matches. Looked up from germline, CDR1 is SQVTM and CDR2 is ANQGSEA.